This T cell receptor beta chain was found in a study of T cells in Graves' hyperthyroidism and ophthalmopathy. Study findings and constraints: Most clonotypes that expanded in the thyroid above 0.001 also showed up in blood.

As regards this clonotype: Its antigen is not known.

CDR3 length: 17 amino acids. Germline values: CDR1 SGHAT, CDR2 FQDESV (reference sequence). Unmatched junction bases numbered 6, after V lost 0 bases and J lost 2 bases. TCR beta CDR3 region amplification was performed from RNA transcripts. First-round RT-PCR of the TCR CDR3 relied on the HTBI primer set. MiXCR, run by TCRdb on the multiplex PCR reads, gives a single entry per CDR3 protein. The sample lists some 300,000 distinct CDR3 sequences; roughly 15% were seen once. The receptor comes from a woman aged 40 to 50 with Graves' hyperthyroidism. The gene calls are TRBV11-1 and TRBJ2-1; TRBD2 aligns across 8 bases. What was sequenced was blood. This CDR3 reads CASSLAVRGAPYNEQFF. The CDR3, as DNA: TGTGCCAGCAGCTTAGCGGTGCGGGGGGCCCCCTACAATGAGCAGTTCTTC.